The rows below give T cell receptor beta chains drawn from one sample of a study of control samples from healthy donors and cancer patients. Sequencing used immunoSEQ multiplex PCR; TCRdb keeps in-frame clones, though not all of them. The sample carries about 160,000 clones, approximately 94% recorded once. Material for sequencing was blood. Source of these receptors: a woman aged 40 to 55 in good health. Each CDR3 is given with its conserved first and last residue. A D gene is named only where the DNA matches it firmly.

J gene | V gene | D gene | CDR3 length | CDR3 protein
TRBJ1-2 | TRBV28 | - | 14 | CASRPGHANYGYTF
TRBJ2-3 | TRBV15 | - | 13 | CATRQGGPDTQYF
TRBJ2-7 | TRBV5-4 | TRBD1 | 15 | CASSLGVTDREVQYF
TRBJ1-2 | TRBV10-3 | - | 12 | CAISESPYGYTF
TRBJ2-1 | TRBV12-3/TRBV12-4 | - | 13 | CASTRRRYNEQFF
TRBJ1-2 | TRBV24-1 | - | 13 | CATSDSRGNGYTF
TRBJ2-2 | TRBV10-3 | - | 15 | CAISDRTSNTGELFF
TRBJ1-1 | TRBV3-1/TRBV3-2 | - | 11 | CASSQINEAFF
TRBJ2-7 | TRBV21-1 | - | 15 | CASSYPYGPLYEQYF
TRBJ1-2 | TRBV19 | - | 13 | CASEDRRDYGYTF
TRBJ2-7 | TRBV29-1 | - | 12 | CSVGQGGAEQYF
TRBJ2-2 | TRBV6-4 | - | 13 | CASSVLVGGELFF
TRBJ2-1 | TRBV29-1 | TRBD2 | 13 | CSDNIAGGPRQFF
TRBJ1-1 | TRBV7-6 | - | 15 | CASSLVGDRVSEAFF
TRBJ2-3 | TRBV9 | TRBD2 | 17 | CASSSRPLAGVTDTQYF
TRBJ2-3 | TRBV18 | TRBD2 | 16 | CASSPGTSGGTDTQYF
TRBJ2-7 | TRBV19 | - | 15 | CASSQGPGSSYEQYF
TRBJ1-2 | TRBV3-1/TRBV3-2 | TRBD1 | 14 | CASSHRTGPGGYTF
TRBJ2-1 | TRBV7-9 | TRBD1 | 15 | CASSPGTGVLNEQFF
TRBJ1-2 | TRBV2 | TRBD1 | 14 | CASRARGHDYGYTF
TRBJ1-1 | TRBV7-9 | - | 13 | CASSLTGGGEAFF
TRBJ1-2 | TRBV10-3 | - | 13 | CAISGTDDYGYTF
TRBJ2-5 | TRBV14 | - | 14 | CASSHLDGQETQYF
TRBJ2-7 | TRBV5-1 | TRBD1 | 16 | CASSLGWDRGIHEQYF
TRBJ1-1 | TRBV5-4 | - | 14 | CASSLDIGWTEAFF
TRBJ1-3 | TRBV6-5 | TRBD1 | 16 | CASSYGGGRSGNTIYF
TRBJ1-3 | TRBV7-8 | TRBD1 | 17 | CASSWRRTGGIGNTIYF
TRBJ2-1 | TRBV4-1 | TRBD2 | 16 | CASSQDGSGNYNEQFF
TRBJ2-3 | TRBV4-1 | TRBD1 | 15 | CASSQGDRVTDTQYF
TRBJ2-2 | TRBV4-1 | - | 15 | CASSQGTANTGELFF
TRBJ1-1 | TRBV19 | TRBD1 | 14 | CASSRGQGNTEAFF
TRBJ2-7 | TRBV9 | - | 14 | CASSAPRASHEQYF
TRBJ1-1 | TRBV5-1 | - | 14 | CASSADSMNTEAFF
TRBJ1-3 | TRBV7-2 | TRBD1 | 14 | CASSLDRAGNTIYF
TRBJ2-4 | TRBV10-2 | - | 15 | CASSPWGAAKNIQYF
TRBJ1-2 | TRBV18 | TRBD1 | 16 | CASSGQAGTANYGYTF